These T cell receptor beta chains were read from a single sample in a study of blood T cell repertoires in COVID-19. Sequencing used immunoSEQ multiplex PCR; TCRdb keeps in-frame clones, though not all of them. The table lists about 69,000 clones, 90% of them singletons, with 4% to 6.5% in the top ten. Sequencing was carried out using peripheral blood. The receptors come from a man aged 45 to 65 with acute or convalescent COVID-19. CDR3s include the opening cysteine and the closing phenylalanine or tryptophan. D genes are given only for firm matches. Size values are once, few and many counts, or a class for expanded clones, and some rows have none.

d_call,j_call,clone_size,v_call,cdr3_nt,cdr3_aa
TRBD2,TRBJ2-1,few,TRBV9,TGTGCCAGCAGCGTAACCCCACTTCTAGCGGGAGGGCCGACCTACAATGAGCAGTTCTTC,CASSVTPLLAGGPTYNEQFF
TRBD2,TRBJ2-7,.,TRBV10-3,TGTGCCATCAGTGAGTCGACTAGCGGGATCTCCTACGAGCAGTACTTC,CAISESTSGISYEQYF
.,TRBJ2-7,.,TRBV6-5,TGTGCCAGCAGACTGGCAGGGCTGGGCGAGCAGTACTTC,CASRLAGLGEQYF
TRBD2,TRBJ2-5,.,TRBV7-8,TGTGCCAGCAGTGGGAGCGGGAGTGGGTATGAGACCCAGTACTTC,CASSGSGSGYETQYF
.,TRBJ1-1,.,TRBV29-1,TGCAGCGTGCTGGGGGGGTTCCTGGAAGCTTTCTTT,CSVLGGFLEAFF
.,TRBJ2-5,.,TRBV5-1,TGCGCCAGCAGCTTCCAGACTAAACCCCAAGAGACCCAGTACTTC,CASSFQTKPQETQYF
TRBD2,TRBJ2-1,.,TRBV19,TGTGCCAGTACTGGCGGGAGGGTCTCGAATGAGCAGTTCTTC,CASTGGRVSNEQFF
.,TRBJ1-6,.,TRBV30,TGTGCCTGGGTACAGGGTTATAATTCACCCCTCCACTTT,CAWVQGYNSPLHF
.,TRBJ2-7,.,TRBV9,TGTGCCAGCAGCGTATCGGGAGCCTCCTACGAGCAGTACTTC,CASSVSGASYEQYF
.,TRBJ2-3,once,TRBV21-1,TGTGCCAGCAGCAAGGCTAGCTTTAGCACAGATACGCAGTATTTT,CASSKASFSTDTQYF
TRBD2,TRBJ2-7,.,TRBV18,TGTGCCAGCTCACCAGAGATACTAGCGGCCTCCTACGAGCAGTACTTC,CASSPEILAASYEQYF
.,TRBJ2-7,once,TRBV7-2,TGTGCCAGCAGCTTAATGGCGGGAACCCCCTACGAGCAGTACTTC,CASSLMAGTPYEQYF
.,TRBJ2-3,.,TRBV5-4,TGTGCCAGCAGCCCGGACAGTCTGGCGGATACGCAGTATTTT,CASSPDSLADTQYF
.,TRBJ2-1,.,TRBV9,TGTGCCAGCAGCCCACAACCTAGCTCCTACAATGAGCAGTTCTTC,CASSPQPSSYNEQFF
.,TRBJ1-2,.,TRBV25-1,TGTGCCAGCAGTATACGGGGGGCGCCAGATGGCTACACCTTC,CASSIRGAPDGYTF
.,TRBJ1-3,.,TRBV12-3/TRBV12-4,TGTGCCAGCAGCACGGGAGCTGGAAACACCATATATTTT,CASSTGAGNTIYF
TRBD2,TRBJ2-7,.,TRBV10-1,TGCGCCAGCAGTATTTTGTTCGAGACTAGCGGGACTTACGAGCAGTACTTC,CASSILFETSGTYEQYF
TRBD2,TRBJ2-3,.,TRBV9,TGTGCCAGCAGCGTGTTAGCGGGACACACAGATACGCAGTATTTT,CASSVLAGHTDTQYF
.,TRBJ2-3,.,TRBV25-1,TGTGCCAGCAGTCAGGGCACAGATACGCAGTATTTT,CASSQGTDTQYF
.,TRBJ1-3,.,TRBV5-4,TGTGCCAGCAGCCTTGCGACAGGCGCCTCTGGAAACACCATATATTTT,CASSLATGASGNTIYF
TRBD1,TRBJ2-5,few,TRBV7-7,TGTGCCAGCAGCTTAGCAGCGACAGGGGTGACGGCACAAGAGACCCAGTACTTC,CASSLAATGVTAQETQYF
.,TRBJ2-7,.,TRBV6-2/TRBV6-3,TGTGCCAGCAGTTACTCGAGGATCAGCTACGAGCAGTACTTC,CASSYSRISYEQYF
.,TRBJ2-2,few,TRBV6-2/TRBV6-3,TGTGCCAGCAGTCTAGCAGGAGGGGAGACCGGGGAGCTGTTTTTT,CASSLAGGETGELFF
.,TRBJ2-2,.,TRBV6-5,TGTGCCAGCACCCTCACCGGGACTTTCACCGGGGAGCTGTTTTTT,CASTLTGTFTGELFF
TRBD2,TRBJ2-5,once,TRBV20-1,TGCAGTGCTAGTACCCCAGCGGGAGCCCAAGAGACCCAGTACTTC,CSASTPAGAQETQYF
.,TRBJ2-7,.,TRBV6-5,TGTGCCAGCAGAACCGGGACATACGACGACGAGCAGTACTTC,CASRTGTYDDEQYF
.,TRBJ2-7,.,TRBV5-4,TGTGCCAGCAGCTTCGGCGGAGCCGACTACGAGCAGTACTTC,CASSFGGADYEQYF
TRBD2,TRBJ2-1,.,TRBV7-9,TGTGCCAGCACCGAGACTAGCGGGCCCCTGGGGCAGTTCTTC,CASTETSGPLGQFF
TRBD1,TRBJ1-6,.,TRBV28,TGTGCCAGCAGAGAAGGACAGGGCCGTTCACCCCTCCACTTT,CASREGQGRSPLHF
TRBD2,TRBJ2-3,once,TRBV13,TGTGCCAGCAGCGTCCAACGGGAGGCCCTGGGAGATACGCAGTATTTT,CASSVQREALGDTQYF
TRBD2,TRBJ2-5,.,TRBV6-4,TGTGCCAGCAGTGACTCAGAGGGGGTAGCGGGAGGGACTCAAGAGACCCAGTACTTC,CASSDSEGVAGGTQETQYF
.,TRBJ1-5,few,TRBV2,TGTGCCAGCAGGACAGCAGGGGATCAGCCCCAGCATTTT,CASRTAGDQPQHF
.,TRBJ1-5,.,TRBV12-3/TRBV12-4,TGTGCCAGCAGCTCCCTGTCCCTTACAGCCCAGCATTTT,CASSSLSLTAQHF
.,TRBJ2-2,.,TRBV29-1,TGCAGCGTTGGTCGGACCGGGGAGCTGTTTTTT,CSVGRTGELFF
.,TRBJ2-5,.,TRBV4-1,TGCGCCAGCAGCCAAGGTAGCGGAACCATGGAGACCCAGTACTTC,CASSQGSGTMETQYF
TRBD2,TRBJ2-1,once,TRBV5-1,TGCGCCAGCAGCTTGGATCGGGGGGGCTCTTACAATGAGCAGTTCTTC,CASSLDRGGSYNEQFF
.,TRBJ2-7,once,TRBV7-9,TGTGCCAGCAGCTTACAGTACGAGCAGTACTTC,CASSLQYEQYF
.,TRBJ1-3,.,TRBV10-3,TGTGCCATCAGTGAATTGAGCTCTGGAAACACCATATATTTT,CAISELSSGNTIYF